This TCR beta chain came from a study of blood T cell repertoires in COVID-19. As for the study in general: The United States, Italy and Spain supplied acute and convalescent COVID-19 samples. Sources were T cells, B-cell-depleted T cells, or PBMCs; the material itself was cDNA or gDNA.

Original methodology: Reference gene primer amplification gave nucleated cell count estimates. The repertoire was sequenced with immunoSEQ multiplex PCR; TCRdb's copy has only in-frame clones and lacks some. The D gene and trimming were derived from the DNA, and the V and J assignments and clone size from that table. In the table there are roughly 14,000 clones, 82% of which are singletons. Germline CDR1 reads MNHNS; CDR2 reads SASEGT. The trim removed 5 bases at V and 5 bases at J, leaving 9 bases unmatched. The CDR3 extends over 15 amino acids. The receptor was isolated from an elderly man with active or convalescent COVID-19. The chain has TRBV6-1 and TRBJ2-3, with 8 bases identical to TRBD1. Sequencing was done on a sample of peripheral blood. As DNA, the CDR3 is TGTGCCAGCAGTTTCCCCAGGGGGCAGGGAGATACGCAGTATTTT. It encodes CASSFPRGQGDTQYF.